These 21 T cell receptor beta chains originate from one sample sequenced in a study of T cell responses to AZD1222 COVID-19 vaccine. The table came from immunoSEQ multiplex PCR; TCRdb's copy has only in-frame clones and leaves some out. The sample has some 120,000 clones; less than 90% are singletons. This specimen consisted of peripheral blood, obtained on day 0 of AZD1222 vaccination. These TCRs come from an adult in good health.

This chain uses TRBV28 with TRBJ2-5; weak D call: TRBD1 (6 bases). This CDR3 region has 14 residues. With 6 bases removed from V and 7 bases from J, the gap between germline ends came to 18 bases. The germline CDR1 and CDR2 sequences are MDHEN and SYDVKM. CDR3 protein: CASRKGQITGTQYF. The CDR3, as DNA: TGTGCCAGCAGGAAAGGACAGATCACAGGGACCCAGTACTTC.

This clone was counted a single time. The rearrangement joins TRBV5-1 to TRBJ2-7; D gene ambiguous. The CDR3 loop spans 14 amino acids. CDR1 is SGHRS, CDR2 YFSETQ, per germline. V dropped 4 bases and J dropped 1 base, with 12 bases sitting between them. The CDR3 DNA follows: TGCGCCAGCAGCCCCCAGGCCGCGTCCTACGAGCAGTACTTC. Protein product: CASSPQAASYEQYF.

This clone was counted once. The chain uses TRBV21-1 and TRBJ2-1; the table calls TRBD2, which could not be checked here. TRBV21-1 is given as a pseudogene. The CDR3 length is 15 residues. CDR3 region: CASSLLAPKYNEQFF. The CDR3, as DNA: TGTGCCAGCAGCCTACTAGCGCCCAAATACAATGAGCAGTTCTTC.

This clone was seen a single time. This chain connects TRBV7-8 to TRBJ1-5; 8 nucleotides agree with TRBD1. The CDR3 has 14 residues. From germline, CDR1 is SGHVS and CDR2 FQNEAQ. V shed 5 bases and J 3 bases; nucleotides not matched to a gene: 3. Here the CDR3 DNA reads TGTGCCAGCAGCCGGGACAGGTACAATCAGCCCCAGCATTTT. This codes for CASSRDRYNQPQHF.

V gene TRBV29-1 combines with J gene TRBJ1-2; unclear D gene. The CDR3 contains 13 residues. The V gene's germline CDR1 is SQVTM and CDR2 ANQGSEA. The V end lost 2 bases, the J end lost 5 bases, and 12 bases lay between the germline ends. CDR3 sequence (DNA): TGCAGCGTTGAACAGGTGACCCCGTATGGCTACACCTTC. Translation: CSVEQVTPYGYTF.

This chain links TRBV9 with TRBJ2-3, with D uncertain. Germline V lookup: CDR1 SGDLS, CDR2 YYNGEE. V dropped 0 bases and J dropped 6 bases, with 14 bases sitting between them. This CDR3 has 15 residues. The CDR3: CASSVVGDKADTQYF. The CDR3 nucleotides read TGTGCCAGCAGCGTAGTGGGTGACAAAGCCGATACGCAGTATTTT.

The chain employs TRBV3-1 (or the pseudogene TRBV3-2) and TRBJ1-5; D is unclear. The V gene's germline CDR1 is LGHDT and CDR2 YNNKEL (reference sequence). There are 14 residues in the CDR3. Trimming took off 0 bases at V and 0 bases at J, with 3 bases between the two ends. Here the CDR3 reads CASSQDTSNQPQHF. The CDR3 DNA sequence: TGTGCCAGCAGCCAAGACACTAGCAATCAGCCCCAGCATTTT.

The chain links TRBV5-8 to TRBJ2-1, with D maybe TRBD2 (7 bases). V lost 5 bases, J lost 6 bases, and 12 bases lay in between. This CDR3 comprises 13 residues. The germline V gene encodes CDR1 SGHTS and CDR2 YDEGEE. The CDR3 DNA reads as TGTGCCAGCAGGGGGGGGCTGGCCAATGAGCAGTTCTTC. This codes for CASRGGLANEQFF.

This chain uses TRBV6-1 with TRBJ1-6; 10 positions agree with TRBD1. Trimming at V came to 3 bases and at J to 7 bases, leaving 6 bases not matched to a gene. The CDR3 is made up of 16 amino acids. Germline V gene lookup returns CDR1 MNHNS and CDR2 SASEGT. The CDR3 DNA is TGTGCCAGCAGTGACCGGCTGGGACAGGGGAATTCACCCCTCCACTTT. It is translated as CASSDRLGQGNSPLHF.

This clone showed up many times. The chain is built from TRBV19 and TRBJ1-5; D ambiguous. The V gene's germline CDR1 is LNHDA and CDR2 SQIVND (reference sequence). V was pared by 6 bases and J by 4 bases, with 10 bases between. This CDR3 region has 13 residues. For the CDR3, the DNA is TGTGCCAGTAGCCGGCAGTGGAATCAGCCCCAGCATTTT. Residues: CASSRQWNQPQHF.

The chain recombines TRBV9 with TRBJ2-1; 7 bases match TRBD2. Germline trimming cut 3 bases from V and 0 bases from J; bases unmatched to any gene: 6. From germline, CDR1 is SGDLS and CDR2 YYNGEE. The CDR3 is 16 residues long. The CDR3 bases are TGTGCCAGCAGCGGACAATTAGCGGGCTCCTACAATGAGCAGTTCTTC. It codes for CASSGQLAGSYNEQFF.

The V and J genes are TRBV6-6 and TRBJ2-7; D is unclear. The CDR3 length is 11 residues. V was clipped by 4 bases and J by 1 base, with 2 bases between them. Germline V lookup: CDR1 MNHNY, CDR2 SVGAGI (reference sequence). The CDR3 loop reads CASSWSYEQYF. The CDR3, as DNA: TGTGCCAGCAGTTGGTCCTACGAGCAGTACTTC.

The chain is built from TRBV6-5 and TRBJ1-2, with 8 bases that match TRBD1. The V segment lost 2 bases and the J segment 7 bases; nucleotides outside the gene matches: 6. The CDR3 length is 14 residues. The germline gives CDR1 MNHEY, CDR2 SVGAGI. The CDR3 sequence is CASSYGGQGTGYTF. The CDR3 coding sequence is TGTGCCAGCAGTTACGGCGGACAGGGTACTGGCTACACCTTC.

This clone has just one count. This chain joins TRBV21-1 and TRBJ2-5. TRBV21-1 is recorded as a pseudogene. The CDR3 is made up of 13 amino acids. This CDR3 reads CASSKKSAETQYF. The CDR3 nucleotides are TGTGCCAGCAGCAAAAAAAGTGCCGAGACCCAGTACTTC.

This sequence joins TRBV27 and TRBJ1-2; perhaps TRBD1 as D (6 bases). Germline lookup yields CDR1 MNHEY and CDR2 SMNVEV (reference sequence). The CDR3 is 13 amino acids. Trimming stripped 3 bases from V and 2 bases from J, with 7 bases between. CDR3 DNA sequence: TGTGCCAGCAGTTTCGACAGGAACTATGGCTACACCTTC. Translation gives CASSFDRNYGYTF.

The J gene is TRBJ1-1, the V gene TRBV7-9; 7 bases align to TRBD1. The CDR3 has 14 residues. Germline CDR1 SEHNR, CDR2 FQNEAQ (reference sequence). The ends lost 6 bases at V and 5 bases at J; junction bases unmatched: 9. The CDR3 DNA reads TGTGCCAGCAGGCGAACAGGGGTAAGGACTGAAGCTTTCTTT. It codes for CASRRTGVRTEAFF. The full variable domain, rest sourced from reference TRBV7-9 and TRBJ1-1, is DTGVSQNPRHKITKRGQNVTFRCDPISEHNRLYWYRQTLGQGPEFLTYFQNEAQLEKSRLLSDRFSAERPKGSFSTLEIQRTEQGDSAMYLCASRRTGVRTEAFFGQGTRLTVV.

V and J are TRBV6-5 and TRBJ1-2, with 11 bases fitting TRBD1. The CDR3 runs to 15 residues. The germline gives CDR1 MNHEY, CDR2 SVGAGI. V lost 6 bases to trimming and J lost 2 bases; unmatched junction nucleotides: 5. The CDR3 DNA reads as TGTGCCAGCAGACGGGACAGGGGGATGAACTATGGCTACACCTTC. This codes for CASRRDRGMNYGYTF.

The chain uses TRBV7-8 and TRBJ1-5; D might be TRBD1 (5 bases). Trimming removed 1 base at V and 2 bases at J, with 12 bases between. The CDR3 totals 16 residues. CDR1 SGHVS and CDR2 FQNEAQ come from the germline V gene. The CDR3 is CASSLEGSGRNQPQHF. In nucleotides, the CDR3 is TGTGCCAGCAGCTTAGAGGGGTCGGGGCGCAATCAGCCCCAGCATTTT.

This sequence joins TRBV7-9 and TRBJ1-4, with 8 bases that match TRBD1. The CDR3 has 14 residues. V lost 5 bases, J lost 8 bases, and 7 bases stayed unmatched. The V gene's germline CDR1 is SEHNR and CDR2 FQNEAQ (reference sequence). In nucleotides, the CDR3 is TGTGCCAGCAGCCCGCCGGCAGGGGGCGAAAAACTGTTTTTT. Encoded protein: CASSPPAGGEKLFF.

CDR3 loop: CAWSVVFAGHEQFF. In DNA form, the CDR3 reads TGTGCCTGGAGTGTAGTTTTCGCGGGCCATGAGCAGTTCTTC. The chain uses TRBV30 and TRBJ2-1; possibly TRBD2 for D (5 bases). Germline values: CDR1 GTSNPN, CDR2 SVGIG (reference sequence). There are 14 residues in the CDR3. V was pared by 0 bases and J by 8 bases, with 14 bases between. The whole variable domain, remainder taken from reference TRBV30 and TRBJ2-1, is SQTIHQWPATLVQPVGSPLSLECTVEGTSNPNLYWYRQAAGRGLQLLFYSVGIGQISSEVPQNLSASRPQDRQFILSSKKLLLSDSGFYLCAWSVVFAGHEQFFGPGTRLTVL.

CDR3 loop: CATSDTREGTDTQYF. The CDR3 DNA is TGTGCCACCAGTGATACCCGGGAGGGCACAGATACGCAGTATTTT. The rearrangement uses TRBV24-1 and TRBJ2-3; TRBD2 matches 7 bases. Trimming took 3 bases from V and 1 from J; bases not matched to a gene: 3. Germline V gene sequence: CDR1 KGHDR, CDR2 SFDVKD. The CDR3 sequence is 15 residues long.